These T cell receptor beta chains were read from a single sample in a study of blood T cells in healthy people across ages. TCRdb ran MiXCR on the 5' RACE reads and lists one entry per CDR3 protein. The sample comprises hundreds of thousands of distinct CDR3 sequences, around three fifths of which are singletons, and 20% to 30% rests with the top ten. The sequenced sample consisted of blood. These TCRs come from a man aged 35 to 55 in good health. The CDR3 runs from the conserved cysteine through the conserved F or W. Each record gives: J gene, V gene, D gene, clone size, CDR3 protein, CDR3 DNA. D genes are given only for firm matches. A row's size may be missing; if present it is once, few, many or a size class.

j_call: TRBJ2-7; v_call: TRBV6-5; d_call: -; clone_size: few; cdr3_aa: CASSYSDARNEQYF; cdr3_nt: TGTGCCAGCAGTTACTCGGACGCCCGGAACGAGCAGTACTTC
j_call: TRBJ1-2; v_call: TRBV5-1; d_call: -; clone_size: -; cdr3_aa: CASSLVAGANYGYTF; cdr3_nt: TGCGCCAGCAGCTTGGTTGCAGGGGCTAACTATGGCTACACCTTC
j_call: TRBJ2-2; v_call: TRBV7-9; d_call: -; clone_size: -; cdr3_aa: CAGREGNTGELFF; cdr3_nt: TGTGCCGGGCGTGAGGGGAACACCGGGGAGCTGTTTTTT
j_call: TRBJ2-3; v_call: TRBV5-1; d_call: TRBD2; clone_size: -; cdr3_aa: CSSRTSGSLGTDTQYF; cdr3_nt: TGCTCCTCACGGACTAGCGGGAGTCTGGGCACAGATACGCAGTATTTT
j_call: TRBJ2-7; v_call: TRBV15; d_call: TRBD2; clone_size: -; cdr3_aa: CATSPITTSGSYEQYF; cdr3_nt: TGTGCCACCAGCCCAATCACAACTAGCGGCTCCTACGAGCAGTACTTC
j_call: TRBJ2-1; v_call: TRBV3-1; d_call: TRBD1; clone_size: -; cdr3_aa: CASTLTGQDYNEQFF; cdr3_nt: TGTGCCAGCACCCTAACGGGACAGGACTACAATGAGCAGTTCTTC
j_call: TRBJ2-1; v_call: TRBV7-9; d_call: TRBD2; clone_size: -; cdr3_aa: CASSLTSGVGYNEQFF; cdr3_nt: TGTGCCAGCAGCTTGACTAGCGGAGTCGGTTACAATGAGCAGTTCTTC
j_call: TRBJ1-5; v_call: TRBV7-3; d_call: -; clone_size: -; cdr3_aa: CASSPFPGVNSNQPQHF; cdr3_nt: TGTGCCAGCAGCCCCTTCCCAGGTGTAAATAGCAATCAGCCCCAGCATTTT
j_call: TRBJ1-5; v_call: TRBV5-5; d_call: -; clone_size: -; cdr3_aa: CASSLQGIDQPQHF; cdr3_nt: TGTGCCAGCAGCTTGCAGGGTATTGATCAGCCCCAGCATTTT
j_call: TRBJ2-6; v_call: TRBV9; d_call: TRBD1; clone_size: once; cdr3_aa: CASSPGTVSGANVLTF; cdr3_nt: TGTGCCAGCAGCCCGGGGACAGTCTCTGGGGCCAACGTCCTGACTTTC
j_call: TRBJ1-2; v_call: TRBV20-1; d_call: TRBD1; clone_size: -; cdr3_aa: CSARTTRRTDRSLGGYTF; cdr3_nt: TGCAGTGCTAGAACCACCCGACGGACGGACAGGTCCCTTGGGGGCTACACCTTC